This is a list of T cell receptor beta chains from one sample in a study of cytomegalovirus exposure and HLA in healthy donors. TCRdb's table, derived via immunoSEQ multiplex PCR, lists solely in-frame clones and lacks some. The sample has fewer than 150,000 clones; about 82% are singletons. What was sequenced was PBMCs. These TCRs come from a man aged 18 to 29 in good health and CMV-seronegative. The CDR3 runs from the conserved cysteine through the conserved F or W.

v_call: TRBV19
j_call: TRBJ2-7
cdr3_aa: CASSPGTGGVGIGSYEQYF

v_call: TRBV7-9
j_call: TRBJ1-2
cdr3_aa: CASSSLPGQGHYGYTF

v_call: TRBV2
j_call: TRBJ1-1
cdr3_aa: CASSPGTLRNTEAFF

v_call: TRBV7-2
j_call: TRBJ2-3
cdr3_aa: CASSLVATSTDTQYF

v_call: TRBV29-1
j_call: TRBJ2-7
cdr3_aa: CSVEGLGLAGSYEQYF

v_call: TRBV13
j_call: TRBJ2-3
cdr3_aa: CASSFYPGHYRTDTQYF

v_call: TRBV30
j_call: TRBJ2-1
cdr3_aa: CAWSVRGLAGLMNEQFF

v_call: TRBV18
j_call: TRBJ1-1
cdr3_aa: CASSMDRAENTEAFF

v_call: TRBV27
j_call: TRBJ2-1
cdr3_aa: CATSPGHPSYNEQFF

v_call: TRBV5-1
j_call: TRBJ1-2
cdr3_aa: CASSEGDSATGGYTF

v_call: TRBV29-1
j_call: TRBJ1-1
cdr3_aa: CSVEGAGREMNTEAFF

v_call: TRBV7-8
j_call: TRBJ2-1
cdr3_aa: CASSLWQGEYNEQFF

v_call: TRBV7-2
j_call: TRBJ2-1
cdr3_aa: CASSFRASGSAEQFF

v_call: TRBV5-6
j_call: TRBJ1-1
cdr3_aa: CASSQTGSGAFF

v_call: TRBV19
j_call: TRBJ1-6
cdr3_aa: CASSIDSAGGSSPLHF

v_call: TRBV15
j_call: TRBJ1-1
cdr3_aa: CATSRSGGRGTEAFF

v_call: TRBV7-9
j_call: TRBJ2-3
cdr3_aa: CASSPDQRGYTDTQYF

v_call: TRBV4-2
j_call: TRBJ2-1
cdr3_aa: CASSQDPGGQYNEQFF

v_call: TRBV10-3
j_call: TRBJ1-5
cdr3_aa: CATSVGNQPQHF

v_call: TRBV2
j_call: TRBJ1-5
cdr3_aa: CASREDQPQHF